This entry concerns a single T cell receptor (beta chain). In this CDR3 the conserved last residue, phenylalanine or tryptophan, is missing, so a read error is likely. The sample is drawn from a study of neurological immune-mediated disorders. 5'RACE with 10-nucleotide random UMIs generated the cDNA. TCRdb processed the 5' RACE reads anew with MiXCR; each CDR3 protein has one entry. This table holds 35,000 to 50,000 distinct CDR3 sequences, 2.5% found once. PBMCs numbering 2 million and stored at -80 C yielded the unsorted libraries. Germline V gives CDR1 LGHNA, CDR2 YNFKEQ. The CDR3 contains 19 residues. V shed 0 bases and J 6 bases; nucleotides not matched to a gene: 16.

The genes are TRBV4-2 and TRBJ2-1, with 8 bases fitting TRBD2. Sequencing input: PBMCs. The sequence was obtained from a man between 50 and 59 years old with multiple sclerosis. The CDR3 reads CASSQDSKRAGGLINEQFN. DNA of the CDR3: TGTGCCAGCAGCCAAGATTCCAAGCGGGCGGGGGGCTTGATCAATGAGCAGTTCAAC.